The 26 T cell receptor beta chains given below trace back to one sample, sequenced in a study of T cells in Graves' hyperthyroidism and ophthalmopathy (dated by TCRdb to about 2019). The library was generated by multiplex PCR. TCRdb records Illumina HiSeq 2000 as the sequencer. The TCR beta CDR3 regions were amplified from the RNA transcripts. For the first round of RT-PCR on the TCR CDR3, the HTBI primer set was used together with the Qiagen OneStep RT-PCR kit. The raw public data were reprocessed by TCRdb itself: fastp quality trimming at Q25, MiXCR clonotype calling, in-frame beta chains only. Each entry is one CDR3 protein sequence, shown with its most common DNA and genes. Recorded for this sample are 270,000 or so distinct CDR3 sequences; approximately 26% of them occurred a single time. The top ten clonotypes cover 20% to 30% of the sample. Input material: blood. These receptor sequences come from a middle-aged man with Graves' hyperthyroidism that later progressed to Graves' ophthalmopathy.

This clonotype came up many times. V gene TRBV24-1 combines with J gene TRBJ2-7, with D tentatively TRBD2 (5 bases). The ends were cut back, 2 bases at V and 1 base at J, with 8 bases in the middle. CDR1 and CDR2 (germline): KGHDR, SFDVKD. This CDR3 is built from 14 residues. For the CDR3, the DNA is TGTGCCACCAGTGATTCGGGGATGTCCTACGAGCAGTACTTC. Translation gives CATSDSGMSYEQYF.

This clonotype was detected ten times or more. The rearrangement uses TRBV6-2 or TRBV6-3 and TRBJ2-7; TRBD1 might be the D (6 bases). Between the trimmed V and J ends, which lost 6 bases and 3 bases, there was a span of 12 bases. Germline assignment: CDR1 MNHEY and CDR2 SVGEGT. The CDR3 covers 13 residues. As DNA, the CDR3 is TGTGCCAGCAGCAAGACAGGTGACTACGAGCAGTACTTC. Translation gives CASSKTGDYEQYF.

This clonotype was found many times. CDR3 sequence (DNA): TGCAGTGCTAGAGATCCTAGCGGGCCAACCTACGAGCAGTACTTC. Its translation: CSARDPSGPTYEQYF. The chain couples TRBV20-1 to TRBJ2-7; TRBD2 agrees at 8 bases. Germline values: CDR1 DFQATT, CDR2 SNEGSKA (reference sequence). Trimming took 0 bases from V and 2 from J; bases not matched to a gene: 6. This CDR3 has 15 residues.

Only one count was recorded for this clonotype. The V call is TRBV2, the J call TRBJ2-7; D may be TRBD1 (6 bases). V shed 0 bases and J shed 6 bases, with 9 bases lying between them. Germline CDR1 is SNHLY and CDR2 is FYNNEI. This CDR3 has 13 amino acids. The chain's CDR3 is CASSEARGGEQYF. CDR3 nucleotides: TGTGCCAGCAGTGAAGCGCGAGGGGGCGAGCAGTACTTC.

This clonotype was detected only a few times. The rearrangement joins TRBV29-1 to TRBJ1-2, with D possibly being TRBD1 (6 bases). Trimming removed 7 bases from V and 8 bases from J, with 14 bases in between. The CDR3 has 11 residues. Germline V gives CDR1 SQVTM, CDR2 ANQGSEA. Here the CDR3 DNA reads TGCAGCGCCGAACAGGGATTGGGCTACACCTTC. Its translation: CSAEQGLGYTF. Variable domain in full (rest from reference TRBV29-1 and TRBJ1-2): SAVISQKPSRDICQRGTSLTIQCQVDSQVTMMFWYRQQPGQSLTLIATANQGSEATYESGFVIDKFPISRPNLTFSTLTVSNMSPEDSSIYLCSAEQGLGYTFGSGTRLTVV.

V and J are TRBV6-1 and TRBJ2-7, with TRBD1 as a possible D gene (6 bases). This CDR3 has 13 residues. Trimming cost V 4 bases and J 6 bases, with 13 bases left between them. Germline loops: CDR1 MNHNS, CDR2 SASEGT. CDR3 in amino acids: CASSAGVLREQYF. CDR3 in DNA: TGTGCCAGCAGTGCAGGGGTACTACGCGAGCAGTACTTC.

This sequence joins TRBV9 and TRBJ1-1; D not resolved. The CDR3 is made up of 15 amino acids. V dropped 4 bases and J dropped 8 bases, with 21 bases sitting between them. Germline V CDR1 and CDR2: SGDLS, YYNGEE. DNA of the CDR3: TGTGCCAGCAGCAAGTCAGGACGACCTGGCTACGAAGCTTTCTTT. Amino acid sequence: CASSKSGRPGYEAFF. Complete variable domain (other parts from reference TRBV9 and TRBJ1-1): DSGVTQTPKHLITATGQRVTLRCSPRSGDLSVYWYQQSLDQGLQFLIQYYNGEERAKGNILERFSAQQFPDLHSELNLSSLELGDSALYFCASSKSGRPGYEAFFGQGTRLTVV.

This clonotype was observed many times. The CDR3 region has the DNA TGTGCCAGCAGCTTAGCCGGACTAGCCCAGAACACCGGGGAGCTGTTTTTT. It specifies CASSLAGLAQNTGELFF. J is TRBJ2-2 and V is TRBV7-2, with 8 bases lining up with TRBD2. Germline loops: CDR1 SGHTA, CDR2 FQGNSA. The CDR3 is 17 amino acids. V lost 0 bases and J lost 1; bases outside the gene matches: 4.

The rearrangement joins TRBV5-1 to TRBJ2-7; D not certain. CDR3 length: 12 amino acids. The germline V gene has CDR1 SGHRS and CDR2 YFSETQ. Trimming left V 5 bases short and J 5 bases short, with 11 bases between. CDR3 protein: CASRTNLNEQYF. In nucleotides, the CDR3 is TGCGCCAGCAGGACGAACCTGAACGAGCAGTACTTC.

This clonotype occurred once. DNA for the CDR3: TGTGCCAGCGCTTTGCTAGCGTCCCGGTACCAAGAGACCCAGTACTTC. This gives the protein CASALLASRYQETQYF. This chain uses TRBV6-1 with TRBJ2-5, with D maybe TRBD2 (6 bases). Per germline, CDR1 MNHNS and CDR2 SASEGT. Trimming stripped 8 bases from V and 0 bases from J, with 19 bases between. This CDR3 is 16 amino acids long.

This clonotype was seen at least ten times. The chain recombines TRBV10-1 with TRBJ2-6, with 7 bases aligning to TRBD1. The germline V gene has CDR1 WNHNN and CDR2 SYGVQD (reference sequence). The V gene end was trimmed by 5 bases and the J gene end by 0 bases; junction bases not matched to a gene: 7. CDR3 length equals 17 residues. Written as DNA, the CDR3 is TGCGCCAGCAGTCCGGGACAGCACCTCTCTGGGGCCAACGTCCTGACTTTC. It translates to CASSPGQHLSGANVLTF.

This clonotype was found many times. The chain has TRBV5-1 and TRBJ2-7; maybe TRBD1 (5 bases). This CDR3 is 14 amino acids long. CDR1 is SGHRS, CDR2 YFSETQ, per germline. Trimming cost V 0 bases and J 5 bases, with 12 bases left between them. The CDR3 protein is CASSLAAGSDEQYF. For the CDR3, the DNA is TGCGCCAGCAGCTTGGCTGCAGGGTCGGACGAGCAGTACTTC.

V is TRBV20-1 and J is TRBJ2-7; TRBD2 aligns across 7 bases. V lost 6 bases and J lost 3; bases outside the gene matches: 11. The CDR3 covers 14 residues. Per the germline V gene, CDR1 is DFQATT and CDR2 is SNEGSKA (reference sequence). The CDR3, as DNA: TGCAGTGCCCTCGGGACTAACGGCGTCTACGAGCAGTACTTC. Translated, it gives CSALGTNGVYEQYF.

This clonotype appeared many times. V gene TRBV5-1 combines with J gene TRBJ2-2; D is perhaps TRBD2 (6 bases). This CDR3 spans 16 amino acids. V lost 4 bases and J 3 bases, leaving 16 bases between the germline ends. Germline V gene lookup returns CDR1 SGHRS and CDR2 YFSETQ. The CDR3 region has the DNA TGCGCCAGCAGCCCGGAGGGGCGGGCTTACACCGGGGAGCTGTTTTTT. It translates to CASSPEGRAYTGELFF.

This clonotype was picked up many times. The chain joins TRBV30 to TRBJ2-5, with 11 bases matching TRBD1. The CDR3 spans 15 residues. Germline trimming cut 2 bases from V and 5 bases from J; bases unmatched to any gene: 7. Germline V gene sequence: CDR1 GTSNPN, CDR2 SVGIG (reference sequence). CDR3 nucleotide sequence: TGTGCCTGGAGTCCCAGGACAGGGGGCTGGGAGACCCAGTACTTC. Its translation: CAWSPRTGGWETQYF.

This clonotype was counted ten times or more. The chain combines TRBV10-3 with TRBJ2-2; D unresolved. Per the germline V gene, CDR1 is ENHRY and CDR2 is SYGVKD. This CDR3 contains 12 residues. V shed 1 base and J shed 7 bases, with 4 bases lying between them. The CDR3 region is CAISELGGELFF. CDR3 DNA sequence: TGTGCCATCAGTGAGTTGGGCGGGGAGCTGTTTTTT.

The chain combines TRBV6-5 with TRBJ2-7; D ambiguous. The length of the CDR3 is 15 residues. V was clipped by 0 bases and J by 2 bases, with 11 bases between them. Germline V gene data show CDR1 as MNHEY and CDR2 as SVGAGI. The CDR3 is CASSYSGIRTYEQYF. The CDR3 nucleotides read TGTGCCAGCAGTTACTCGGGTATAAGAACCTACGAGCAGTACTTC.

This clonotype was recorded many times. J is TRBJ2-7 and V is TRBV18; D possibly matches TRBD1 or TRBD2 (5 bases each). The CDR3 is 14 amino acids. CDR1 is KGHSH, CDR2 LQKENI, per germline. V gave up 3 bases and J gave up 0 bases, with 9 bases separating them. The CDR3: CASSPGTISYEQYF. The DNA for the CDR3 is TGTGCCAGCTCACCCGGGACCATCTCCTACGAGCAGTACTTC.

This clonotype showed up many times. The chain employs TRBV4-1 and TRBJ2-5; D is perhaps TRBD2 (6 bases). Germline V lookup: CDR1 MGHRA, CDR2 YSYEKL. This CDR3 has 16 residues. Deletions cut 2 bases from V and 5 bases from J, with 18 bases between. CDR3 sequence reads: CASSQSYLGRSETQYF. In nucleotides, the CDR3 is TGCGCCAGCAGCCAAAGTTACCTGGGGAGGTCGGAGACCCAGTACTTC.

There are a few counts of this clonotype. V and J are TRBV25-1 and TRBJ2-5; no clear D. CDR1 and CDR2 (germline): MGHDK, SYGVNS. The CDR3 spans 14 residues. Trimming stripped 5 bases from V and 2 bases from J, with 12 bases between. The chain's CDR3 is CASSLDFGQETQYF. In DNA, the CDR3 is TGTGCCAGCAGTCTTGATTTCGGGCAAGAGACCCAGTACTTC.

The table lists this clonotype with many counts. The chain links TRBV10-3 to TRBJ1-1; D might be TRBD1 (5 bases). V was shortened by 4 bases and J by 1 base, with 16 bases between the two germline ends. The CDR3 runs to 16 residues. From germline, CDR1 is ENHRY and CDR2 SYGVKD. The CDR3 sequence is CAISGGTDRTNTEAFF. For the CDR3, the DNA is TGTGCCATCAGTGGGGGAACTGACAGAACGAACACTGAAGCTTTCTTT.

This clonotype was picked up a small number of times. The rearrangement links TRBV6-1 to TRBJ1-6; D may be TRBD1 (5 bases). Germline values: CDR1 MNHNS, CDR2 SASEGT. Trimming stripped 6 bases from V and 1 base from J, with 10 bases between. The CDR3 is 15 residues long. CDR3 residues: CASSPGGSYNSPLHF. DNA of the CDR3: TGTGCCAGCAGCCCGGGGGGGTCCTATAATTCACCCCTCCACTTT.

This clonotype came up many times. CDR3 protein: CASRMGETQYF. The CDR3 region has the DNA TGTGCCAGTCGAATGGGAGAGACCCAGTACTTC. V gene TRBV19 combines with J gene TRBJ2-5; D is unclear. This CDR3 spans 11 amino acids. The germline CDR1 and CDR2 sequences are LNHDA and SQIVND (reference sequence). V was pared by 8 bases and J by 4 bases, with 8 bases between. The whole variable domain, remainder taken from reference TRBV19 and TRBJ2-5, is DGGITQSPKYLFRKEGQNVTLSCEQNLNHDAMYWYRQDPGQGLRLIYYSQIVNDFQKGDIAEGYSVSREKKESFPLTVTSAQKNPTAFYLCASRMGETQYFGPGTRLLVL.

This clonotype was observed a handful of times. This chain uses TRBV18 with TRBJ2-7, with TRBD1 matching 7 bases. V lost 6 bases, J lost 5 bases, and 16 bases stayed unmatched. The germline V gene has CDR1 KGHSH and CDR2 LQKENI. The CDR3 runs 16 residues. Written as DNA, the CDR3 is TGTGCCAGCTCTGCGAATATACCGGGGACAGCCCACGAGCAGTACTTC. It codes for CASSANIPGTAHEQYF.

In its sample, this clonotype was seen many times. This chain links TRBV12-3 or TRBV12-4 with TRBJ1-5; 8 bases line up with TRBD1. The J segment lost 7 bases and the V segment lost 9 bases, leaving 11 bases of the junction unmatched. The CDR3 consists of 14 residues. Written as DNA, the CDR3 is TGTGCCAGTACAACCGGGACAGGAATACAGCCCCAGCATTTT. It is translated as CASTTGTGIQPQHF.

V and J are TRBV28 and TRBJ1-1; D unclear. The CDR3 loop spans 14 amino acids. Between the trimmed V and J ends, which lost 7 bases and 2 bases, there was a span of 14 bases. Per germline, CDR1 MDHEN and CDR2 SYDVKM. The CDR3 region is CASNRPGLNTEAFF. As DNA, the CDR3 is TGTGCCAGCAATCGTCCAGGACTTAACACTGAAGCTTTCTTT.